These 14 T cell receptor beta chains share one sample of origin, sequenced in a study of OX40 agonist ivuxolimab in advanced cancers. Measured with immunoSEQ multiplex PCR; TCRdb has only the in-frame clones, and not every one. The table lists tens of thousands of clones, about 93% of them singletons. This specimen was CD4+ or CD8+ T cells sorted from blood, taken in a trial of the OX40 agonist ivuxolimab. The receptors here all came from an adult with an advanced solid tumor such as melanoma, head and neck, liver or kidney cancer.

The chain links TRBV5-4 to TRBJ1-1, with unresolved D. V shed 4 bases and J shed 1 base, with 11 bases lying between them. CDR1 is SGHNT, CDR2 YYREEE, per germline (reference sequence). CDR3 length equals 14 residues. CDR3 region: CASSVPSSNTEAFF. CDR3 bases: TGTGCCAGCAGCGTTCCTTCATCGAACACTGAAGCTTTCTTT.

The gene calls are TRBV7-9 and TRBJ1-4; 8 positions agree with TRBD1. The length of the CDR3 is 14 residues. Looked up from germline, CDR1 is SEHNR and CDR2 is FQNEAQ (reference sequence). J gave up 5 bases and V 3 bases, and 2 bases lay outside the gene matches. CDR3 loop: CASSFGQGNEKLFF. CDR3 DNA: TGTGCCAGCAGCTTTGGACAGGGAAATGAAAAACTGTTTTTT.

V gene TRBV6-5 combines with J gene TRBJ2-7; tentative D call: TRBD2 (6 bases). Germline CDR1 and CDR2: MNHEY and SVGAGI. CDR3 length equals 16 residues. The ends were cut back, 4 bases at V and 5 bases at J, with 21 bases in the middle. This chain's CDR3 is CASSLTLAEKAHEQYF. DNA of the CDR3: TGTGCCAGCAGTTTGACCTTAGCGGAGAAGGCCCACGAGCAGTACTTC.

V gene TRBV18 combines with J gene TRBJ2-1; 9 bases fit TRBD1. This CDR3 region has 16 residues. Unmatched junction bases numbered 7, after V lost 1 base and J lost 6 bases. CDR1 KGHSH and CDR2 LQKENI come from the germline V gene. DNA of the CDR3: TGTGCCAGCTCACCACGCGGGACAGGGAATGGCAATGAGCAGTTCTTC. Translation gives CASSPRGTGNGNEQFF.

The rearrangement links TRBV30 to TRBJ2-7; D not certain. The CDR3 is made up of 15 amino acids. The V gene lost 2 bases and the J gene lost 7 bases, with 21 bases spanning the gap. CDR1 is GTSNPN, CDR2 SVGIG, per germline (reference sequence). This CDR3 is CAWSRWPQPKAEQYF. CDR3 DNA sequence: TGTGCCTGGAGTAGGTGGCCGCAACCGAAGGCGGAGCAGTACTTC.

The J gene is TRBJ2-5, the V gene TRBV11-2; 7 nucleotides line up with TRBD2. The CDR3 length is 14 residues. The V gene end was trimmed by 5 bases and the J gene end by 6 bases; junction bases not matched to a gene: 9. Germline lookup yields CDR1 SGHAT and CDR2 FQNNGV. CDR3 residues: CASSPWTSKQTQYF. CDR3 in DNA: TGTGCCAGCAGCCCATGGACTAGTAAACAGACCCAGTACTTC.

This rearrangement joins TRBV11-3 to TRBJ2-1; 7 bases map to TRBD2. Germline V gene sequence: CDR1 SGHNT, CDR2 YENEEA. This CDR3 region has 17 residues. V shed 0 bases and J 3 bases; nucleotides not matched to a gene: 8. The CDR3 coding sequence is TGTGCCAGCAGCTTAGAGTATGCGGGAGCCGTCTACAATGAGCAGTTCTTC. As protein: CASSLEYAGAVYNEQFF.

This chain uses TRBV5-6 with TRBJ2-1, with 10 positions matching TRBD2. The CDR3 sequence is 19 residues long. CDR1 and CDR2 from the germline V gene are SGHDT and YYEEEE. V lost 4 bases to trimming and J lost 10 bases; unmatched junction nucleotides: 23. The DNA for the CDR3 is TGTGCCAGCAGCCCGCCGGGGGGGATCGGAGCGGGAGGGCCTAAGGAGCAGTTCTTC. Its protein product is CASSPPGGIGAGGPKEQFF.

The CDR3 spells CALALGGYEQYF. CDR3 bases: TGTGCCTTAGCTCTAGGGGGCTACGAGCAGTACTTC. This rearrangement joins TRBV30 to TRBJ2-7, with a weak D call TRBD1 (6 bases). Germline V gives CDR1 GTSNPN, CDR2 SVGIG (reference sequence). The CDR3 loop spans 12 amino acids. V lost 7 bases and J lost 3, with 13 bases in between.

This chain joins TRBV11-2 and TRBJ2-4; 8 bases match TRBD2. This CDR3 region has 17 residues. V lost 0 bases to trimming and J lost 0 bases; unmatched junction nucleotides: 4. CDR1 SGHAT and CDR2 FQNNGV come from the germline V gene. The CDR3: CASSLEISGIAKNIQYF. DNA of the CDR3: TGTGCCAGCAGCTTAGAGATTAGCGGGATAGCCAAAAACATTCAGTACTTC.

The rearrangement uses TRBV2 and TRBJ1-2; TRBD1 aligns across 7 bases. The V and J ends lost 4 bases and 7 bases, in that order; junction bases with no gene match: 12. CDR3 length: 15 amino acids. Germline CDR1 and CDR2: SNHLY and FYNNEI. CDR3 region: CASSVLRQGTTGYTF. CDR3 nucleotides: TGTGCCAGCAGTGTGTTGAGACAGGGAACAACTGGCTACACCTTC.

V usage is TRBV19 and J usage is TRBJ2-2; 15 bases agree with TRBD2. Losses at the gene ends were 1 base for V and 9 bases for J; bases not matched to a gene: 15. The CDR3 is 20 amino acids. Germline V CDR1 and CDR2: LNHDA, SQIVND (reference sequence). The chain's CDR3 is CASSIGGLAGGSDPARELFF. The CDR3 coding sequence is TGTGCCAGTAGTATAGGAGGACTAGCGGGAGGGTCGGACCCAGCCAGGGAGCTGTTTTTT.

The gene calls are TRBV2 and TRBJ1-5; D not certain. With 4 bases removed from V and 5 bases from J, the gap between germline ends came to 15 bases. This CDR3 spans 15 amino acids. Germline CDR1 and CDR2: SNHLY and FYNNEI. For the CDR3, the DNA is TGTGCCAGCAGTGGGACTTCTGTGGGTGATCAGCCCCAGCATTTT. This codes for CASSGTSVGDQPQHF.

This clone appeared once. The DNA of the CDR3 is TGTGCCAGCGGGGGCAGCGGGACAGGGGTCAATGAGCAGTTCTTC. It specifies CASGGSGTGVNEQFF. This chain joins TRBV27 and TRBJ2-1; TRBD1 matches 10 bases. J was trimmed by 6 bases and V by 8 bases; bases with no gene match: 10. Per germline, CDR1 MNHEY and CDR2 SMNVEV (reference sequence). The CDR3 totals 15 residues.